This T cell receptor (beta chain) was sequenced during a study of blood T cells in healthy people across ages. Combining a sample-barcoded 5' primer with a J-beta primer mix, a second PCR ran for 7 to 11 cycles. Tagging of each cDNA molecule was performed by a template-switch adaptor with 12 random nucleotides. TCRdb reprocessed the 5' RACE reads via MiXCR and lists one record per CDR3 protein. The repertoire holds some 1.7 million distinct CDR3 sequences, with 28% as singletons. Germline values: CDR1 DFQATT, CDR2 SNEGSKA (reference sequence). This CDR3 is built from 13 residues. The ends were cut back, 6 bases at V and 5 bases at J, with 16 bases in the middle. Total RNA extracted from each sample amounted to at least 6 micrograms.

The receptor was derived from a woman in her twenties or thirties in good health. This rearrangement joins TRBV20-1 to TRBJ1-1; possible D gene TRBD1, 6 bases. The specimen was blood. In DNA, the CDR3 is TGCAGTGCGAAACAGGGTCGGAGAACTGAAGCTTTCTTT. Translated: CSAKQGRRTEAFF.